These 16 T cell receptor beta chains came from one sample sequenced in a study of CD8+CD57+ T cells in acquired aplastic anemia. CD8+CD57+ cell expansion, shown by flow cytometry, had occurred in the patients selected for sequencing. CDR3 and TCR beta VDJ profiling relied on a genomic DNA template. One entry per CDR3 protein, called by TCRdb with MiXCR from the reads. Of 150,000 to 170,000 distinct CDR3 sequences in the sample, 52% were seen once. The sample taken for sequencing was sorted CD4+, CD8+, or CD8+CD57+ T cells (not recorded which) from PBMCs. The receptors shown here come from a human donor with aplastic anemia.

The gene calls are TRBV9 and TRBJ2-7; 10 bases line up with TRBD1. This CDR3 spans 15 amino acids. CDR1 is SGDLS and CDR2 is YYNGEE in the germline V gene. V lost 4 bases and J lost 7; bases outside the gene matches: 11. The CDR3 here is CASSPFPGQGREQYF. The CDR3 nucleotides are TGTGCCAGCAGCCCCTTCCCGGGACAGGGGAGGGAGCAGTACTTC.

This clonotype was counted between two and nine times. Here the CDR3 DNA reads TGCGCCAGCAACAATGGCTATAATTCACCCCTCCACTTT. It yields the protein CASNNGYNSPLHF. This chain connects TRBV10-1 to TRBJ1-6; D remains ambiguous. The CDR3 is 13 residues long. In germline, CDR1 is WNHNN, CDR2 SYGVQD (reference sequence). Trimming shortened V by 7 bases and J by 3 bases, and 7 bases separated the two germline ends.

CDR3 in amino acids: CATSRDNSQETQYF. CDR3 in DNA: TGTGCCACCAGCAGAGATAACAGCCAAGAGACCCAGTACTTC. The genes are TRBV15 and TRBJ2-5; D is unclear. The CDR3 consists of 14 residues. Germline V gene data show CDR1 as LNHNV and CDR2 as YYDKDF (reference sequence). Trimming stripped 0 bases from V and 1 base from J, with 6 bases between.

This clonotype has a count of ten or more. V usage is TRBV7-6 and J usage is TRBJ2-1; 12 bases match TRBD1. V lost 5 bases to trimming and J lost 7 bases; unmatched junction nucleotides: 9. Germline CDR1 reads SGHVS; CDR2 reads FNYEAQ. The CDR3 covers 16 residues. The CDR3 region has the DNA TGTGCCAGCAGCCCGTTCCGGGACAGGGGGCGAAATGAGCAGTTCTTC. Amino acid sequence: CASSPFRDRGRNEQFF.

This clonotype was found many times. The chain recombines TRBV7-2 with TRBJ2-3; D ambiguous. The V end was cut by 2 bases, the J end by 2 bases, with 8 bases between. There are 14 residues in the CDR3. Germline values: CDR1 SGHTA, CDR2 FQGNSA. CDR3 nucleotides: TGTGCCAGCAGCTTACTACTCCTCACAGATACGCAGTATTTT. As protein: CASSLLLLTDTQYF.

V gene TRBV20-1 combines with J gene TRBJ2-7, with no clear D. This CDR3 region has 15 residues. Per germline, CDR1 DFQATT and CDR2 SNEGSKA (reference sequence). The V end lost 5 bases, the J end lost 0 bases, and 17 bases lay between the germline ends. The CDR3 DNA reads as TGCAGTGCTGGCGGTGGCGGAACCCTCTCCTACGAGCAGTACTTC. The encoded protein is CSAGGGGTLSYEQYF.

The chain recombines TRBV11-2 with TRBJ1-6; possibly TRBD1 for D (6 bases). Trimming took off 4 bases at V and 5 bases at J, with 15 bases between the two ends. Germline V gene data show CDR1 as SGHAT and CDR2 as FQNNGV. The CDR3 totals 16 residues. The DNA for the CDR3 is TGTGCCAGCAGCTACGGGGGGGCGACACATAATTCACCCCTCCACTTT. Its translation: CASSYGGATHNSPLHF.

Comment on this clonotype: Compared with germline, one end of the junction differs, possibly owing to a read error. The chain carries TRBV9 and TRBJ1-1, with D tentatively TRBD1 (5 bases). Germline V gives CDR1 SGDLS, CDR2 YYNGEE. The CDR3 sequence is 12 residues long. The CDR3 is CASSPGRTEALF. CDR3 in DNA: TGTGCCAGCAGCCCAGGGAGGACTGAAGCTCTCTTT.

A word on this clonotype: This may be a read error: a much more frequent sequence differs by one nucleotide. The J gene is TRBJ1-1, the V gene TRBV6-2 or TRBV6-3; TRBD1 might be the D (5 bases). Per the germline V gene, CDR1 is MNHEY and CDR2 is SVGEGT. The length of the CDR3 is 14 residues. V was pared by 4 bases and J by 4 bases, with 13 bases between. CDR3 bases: TGTGCCAGCAGTTGGGACGGGGTGGGCACTGAAGCTTTCTTT. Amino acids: CASSWDGVGTEAFF.

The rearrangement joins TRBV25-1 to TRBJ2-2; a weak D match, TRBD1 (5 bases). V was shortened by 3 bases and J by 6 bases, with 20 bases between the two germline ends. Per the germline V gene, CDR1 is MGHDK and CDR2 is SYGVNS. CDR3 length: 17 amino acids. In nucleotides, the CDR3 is TGTGCCAGCAGTGACCCAGGGCCGGAGAGAATCGCCGGGGAGCTGTTTTTT. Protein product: CASSDPGPERIAGELFF.

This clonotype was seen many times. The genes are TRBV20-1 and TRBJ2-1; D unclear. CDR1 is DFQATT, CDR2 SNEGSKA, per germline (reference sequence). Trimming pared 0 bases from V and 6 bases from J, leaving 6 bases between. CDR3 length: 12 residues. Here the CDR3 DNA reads TGCAGTGCTAGAGATCTTATCAATGAGCAGTTCTTC. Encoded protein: CSARDLINEQFF.

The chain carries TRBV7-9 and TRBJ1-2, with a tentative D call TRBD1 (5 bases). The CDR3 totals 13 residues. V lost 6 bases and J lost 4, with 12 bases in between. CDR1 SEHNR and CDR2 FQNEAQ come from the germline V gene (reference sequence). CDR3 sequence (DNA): TGTGCCAGCAGTAGACAGACCCCCTATGGCTACACCTTC. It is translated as CASSRQTPYGYTF.

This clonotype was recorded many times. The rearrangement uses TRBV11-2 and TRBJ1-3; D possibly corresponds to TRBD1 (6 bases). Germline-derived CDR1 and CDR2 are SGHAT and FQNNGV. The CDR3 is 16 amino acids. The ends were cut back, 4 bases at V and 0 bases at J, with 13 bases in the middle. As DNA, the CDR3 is TGTGCCAGCAGCTCAAGGACAGCCGGCTCTGGAAACACCATATATTTT. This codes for CASSSRTAGSGNTIYF.

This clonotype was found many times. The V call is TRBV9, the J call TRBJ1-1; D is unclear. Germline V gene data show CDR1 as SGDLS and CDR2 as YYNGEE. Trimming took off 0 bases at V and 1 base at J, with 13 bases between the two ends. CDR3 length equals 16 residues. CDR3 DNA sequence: TGTGCCAGCAGCGTAGGCAGGTTTGAGGGGAACACTGAAGCTTTCTTT. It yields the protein CASSVGRFEGNTEAFF.

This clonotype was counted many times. The chain's CDR3 is CASSQDRGANYGYTF. CDR3 bases: TGCGCCAGCAGCCAAGATCGGGGGGCAAACTATGGCTACACCTTC. The rearrangement links TRBV4-3 to TRBJ1-2; weak D call: TRBD1 (6 bases). The CDR3 extends over 15 amino acids. V lost 0 bases to trimming and J lost 2 bases, with 10 bases between them. Germline lookup yields CDR1 LGHNA and CDR2 YSLEER.

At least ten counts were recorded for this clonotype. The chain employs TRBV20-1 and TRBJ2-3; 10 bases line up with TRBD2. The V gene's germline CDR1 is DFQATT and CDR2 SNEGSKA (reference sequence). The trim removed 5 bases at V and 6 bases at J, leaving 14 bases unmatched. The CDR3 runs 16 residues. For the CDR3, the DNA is TGCAGTGCTCCTGACGACCTAAGCGGGGGGGCGGATACGCAGTATTTT. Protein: CSAPDDLSGGADTQYF.